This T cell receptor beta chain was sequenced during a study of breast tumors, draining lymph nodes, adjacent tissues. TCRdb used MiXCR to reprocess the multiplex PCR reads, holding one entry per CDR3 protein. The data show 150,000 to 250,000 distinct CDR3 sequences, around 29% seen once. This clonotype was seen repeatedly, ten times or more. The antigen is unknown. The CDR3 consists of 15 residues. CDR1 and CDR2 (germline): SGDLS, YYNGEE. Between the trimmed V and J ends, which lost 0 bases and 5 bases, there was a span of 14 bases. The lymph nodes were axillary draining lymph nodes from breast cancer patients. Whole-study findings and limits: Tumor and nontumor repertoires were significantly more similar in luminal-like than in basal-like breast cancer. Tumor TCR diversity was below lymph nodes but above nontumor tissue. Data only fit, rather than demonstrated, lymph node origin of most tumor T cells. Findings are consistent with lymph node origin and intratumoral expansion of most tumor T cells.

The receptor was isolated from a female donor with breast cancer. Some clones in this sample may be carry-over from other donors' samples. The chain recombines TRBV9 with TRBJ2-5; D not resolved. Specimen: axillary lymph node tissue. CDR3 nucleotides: TGTGCCAGCAGCGTAGATGGAGCGCCGGCGGAGACCCAGTACTTC. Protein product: CASSVDGAPAETQYF.